This T cell receptor (beta chain) was observed in a study of CD8+ T cells in alopecia areata. The CDR3 contains 15 residues. V was pared by 1 base and J by 0 bases, with 3 bases of the junction left unmatched. Germline V lookup: CDR1 MGHRA, CDR2 YSYEKL. About this clone itself: The target antigen is unknown.

Treatment: oral pan-JAK inhibitor, 5-10 mg twice daily. Study-wide findings and caveats: Higher clonality and more expanded CD8+ clones appeared in lesional than normal scalp.

Reverse transcription of extracted RNA yielded cDNA, which provided the sequencing template. TCRdb keeps only in-frame clones here, not all; method: immunoSEQ multiplex PCR. The data show about 92,000 clones, about 40% seen once. Source: CD8+ T cells sorted from blood, taken at week 24, from a patient treated with tofacitinib. The V call is TRBV4-1, the J call TRBJ2-7; 7 nucleotides agree with TRBD2. This clonotype was sampled from a human donor with alopecia areata. DNA of the CDR3: TGCGCCAGCAGCCAAGCGGGCGGGAGCTCCTACGAGCAGTACTTC. Amino acids: CASSQAGGSSYEQYF.